The rows below give T cell receptor beta chains drawn from one sample of a study of cytomegalovirus exposure and HLA in healthy donors. Sequencing was performed with immunoSEQ multiplex PCR; in TCRdb, only in-frame clones are kept and a portion is missing. This sample contains about 130,000 clones. Sequencing was carried out using PBMCs. These receptor sequences come from a woman aged 55-75 years in good health and CMV-seronegative. Both conserved end residues are part of each CDR3. D genes are given only for firm matches.

J gene,V gene,D gene,CDR3 protein,CDR3 DNA
TRBJ2-1,TRBV4-1,TRBD2,CASSQGTSDYNEQFF,TGCGCCAGCAGCCAAGGGACTAGCGATTACAATGAGCAGTTCTTC
TRBJ2-2,TRBV5-1,TRBD1,CASSSPTGSVPGELFF,TGCGCCAGCAGCTCCCCGACAGGGAGTGTTCCCGGGGAGCTGTTTTTT
TRBJ2-7,TRBV18,-,CASSPPAGSGEQYF,TGTGCCAGCTCACCACCGGCGGGATCTGGAGAGCAGTACTTC
TRBJ2-7,TRBV9,-,CASSTTGGEVYEQYF,TGTGCCAGCAGCACAACGGGGGGCGAAGTTTACGAGCAGTACTTC
TRBJ2-2,TRBV7-2,-,CASSPRAGSSGELFF,TGTGCCAGCAGCCCCCGTGCGGGCTCCTCCGGGGAGCTGTTTTTT
TRBJ1-4,TRBV19,-,CASGIGLGGEKLFF,TGTGCCAGTGGTATCGGGCTCGGGGGTGAAAAACTGTTTTTT
TRBJ2-7,TRBV28,-,CASSIGVGYEQYF,TGTGCCAGCAGCATAGGGGTCGGCTACGAGCAGTACTTC
TRBJ2-1,TRBV19,-,CASRNPLSLGTGNEQFF,TGTGCCAGTAGAAATCCTCTTAGCCTGGGGACTGGGAATGAGCAGTTCTTC
TRBJ2-6,TRBV21-1,-,CASIPGQGASGANVLTF,TGTGCCAGCATCCCGGGACAGGGGGCATCTGGGGCCAACGTCCTGACTTTC
TRBJ2-3,TRBV28,-,CASSPQTREADTQYF,TGTGCCAGCAGTCCACAGACTAGGGAGGCGGATACGCAGTATTTT
TRBJ1-2,TRBV19,-,CASTANYGYTF,TGTGCCAGTACCGCGAACTATGGCTACACCTTC
TRBJ1-5,TRBV9,-,CASSRLPGPNQPQHF,TGTGCCAGCAGCCGACTCCCTGGCCCTAATCAGCCCCAGCATTTT
TRBJ1-1,TRBV6-1,-,CASSDGTEAFF,TGTGCCAGCAGTGACGGTACTGAAGCTTTCTTT
TRBJ2-5,TRBV30,-,CAWTPLAGGETQYF,TGTGCCTGGACTCCTCTCGCTGGCGGGGAGACCCAGTACTTC